Below are 25 T cell receptor beta chains sequenced from a single sample in a study of T-cell memory formation after mild COVID-19. In TCRdb, the 5' RACE reads were re-called with MiXCR into one record per CDR3 protein. Counted here are about 540,000 distinct CDR3 sequences, approximately 20% occurring once; the ten biggest clones make up roughly an eighth. Sequenced material: PBMCs or a T cell subset sorted from them (not recorded which). The receptors were gathered from an adult woman who had mild COVID-19 (a few samples of this study predate the infection). Cell type and time point are not known.

V and J are TRBV12-3 or TRBV12-4 and TRBJ1-5; a weak D match, TRBD1 (6 bases). CDR3 length equals 15 residues. V lost 3 bases, J lost 0 bases, and 9 bases lay in between. CDR3 protein: CASSLDRYSNQPQHF. The CDR3 DNA reads as TGTGCCAGCAGTTTGGACAGATATAGCAATCAGCCCCAGCATTTT.

The V call is TRBV20-1, the J call TRBJ2-7; 7 bases match TRBD2. CDR1 and CDR2 from the germline V gene are DFQATT and SNEGSKA (reference sequence). Trimming removed 0 bases from V and 3 bases from J; junction bases left unmatched: 14. This CDR3 has 17 amino acids. The CDR3 nucleotides read TGCAGTGCTAGAGATCGTAGAGGACTAGGTTTTGGCTACGAGCAGTACTTC. It yields the protein CSARDRRGLGFGYEQYF.

The chain employs TRBV5-6 and TRBJ2-7; 7 bases map to TRBD1. V gave up 2 bases and J gave up 4 bases; unmatched junction bases: 6. The germline V gene has CDR1 SGHDT and CDR2 YYEEEE. The CDR3 covers 14 residues. The CDR3 bases are TGTGCCAGCAGCTTCGGGACAGCCCTTTACGAGCAGTACTTC. This gives the protein CASSFGTALYEQYF.

The chain uses TRBV20-1 and TRBJ2-7, with TRBD2 matching over 7 bases. V gave up 6 bases and J gave up 2 bases; unmatched junction bases: 4. Germline CDR1 is DFQATT and CDR2 is SNEGSKA (reference sequence). The length of the CDR3 is 12 residues. CDR3 coding DNA: TGCAGTGCCGGGACTACTACCTACGAGCAGTACTTC. Translation: CSAGTTTYEQYF.

This clonotype has at least ten counts. V and J are TRBV12-3 or TRBV12-4 and TRBJ2-4, with a possible D match to TRBD2 (5 bases). V was trimmed by 8 bases and J by 2 bases, leaving 13 bases between them. This CDR3 has 14 residues. CDR3 sequence (DNA): TGTGCCAGCTCTAAGGGAGTATCCAAAAACATTCAGTACTTC. It codes for CASSKGVSKNIQYF.

V usage is TRBV2 and J usage is TRBJ2-5; TRBD2 matches at 8 bases. J lost 6 bases, V lost 6 bases, and 9 bases had no gene match. CDR1 and CDR2 (germline): SNHLY, FYNNEI. The CDR3 runs 14 residues. CDR3 protein: CASRNSGGPKTQYF. The CDR3 nucleotides read TGTGCCAGCAGGAATTCGGGAGGGCCTAAGACCCAGTACTTC. Variable domain in full (rest from reference TRBV2 and TRBJ2-5): EPEVTQTPSHQVTQMGQEVILRCVPISNHLYFYWYRQILGQKVEFLVSFYNNEISEKSEIFDDQFSVERPDGSNFTLKIRSTKLEDSAMYFCASRNSGGPKTQYFGPGTRLLVL.

The table lists this clonotype with a few counts. The rearrangement joins TRBV24-1 to TRBJ2-7; 9 bases map to TRBD1. Trimming cost V 6 bases and J 0 bases; bases outside gene matches: 17. The CDR3 length is 19 residues. Germline V lookup: CDR1 KGHDR, CDR2 SFDVKD. CDR3 nucleotides: TGTGCCACCAGTCCAACCGGGACAGGGAAAATGGGGAACTCCTACGAGCAGTACTTC. Encoded protein: CATSPTGTGKMGNSYEQYF.

This clonotype occurred once. At one end, the junction sequence differs from germline, possibly due to a read error. The chain joins TRBV7-7 to TRBJ2-1; D might be TRBD2 (6 bases). CDR3 length: 15 residues. CDR1 is SSHAT and CDR2 is FNYEAQ in the germline V gene (reference sequence). The CDR3 DNA follows: TGTGCTAGCAGCCCCAGGACTACATCCTACAATGAGCAGTTCTTC. It specifies CASSPRTTSYNEQFF.

This clonotype has a handful of counts. The gene calls are TRBV6-5 and TRBJ2-4; weak D call: TRBD2 (5 bases). Looked up from germline, CDR1 is MNHEY and CDR2 is SVGAGI. The CDR3 is made up of 17 amino acids. The ends were cut back, 4 bases at V and 0 bases at J, with 16 bases in the middle. The CDR3 protein is CASSSHGISIAKNIQYF. CDR3 in DNA: TGTGCCAGCAGTTCACACGGGATTTCTATAGCCAAAAACATTCAGTACTTC.

V usage is TRBV2 and J usage is TRBJ2-3, with D possibly being TRBD1 (5 bases). The CDR3 extends over 13 amino acids. CDR1 and CDR2 (germline): SNHLY, FYNNEI. Between the trimmed V and J ends, which lost 10 bases and 3 bases, there was a span of 14 bases. CDR3 amino acids: CATSTERTDTQYF. Written as DNA, the CDR3 is TGTGCCACCTCGACAGAGAGGACAGATACGCAGTATTTT.

The CDR3 spells CASSKEAGGHGELFF. CDR3 coding DNA: TGTGCCAGCAGCAAAGAGGCAGGGGGACACGGGGAGCTGTTTTTT. The rearrangement uses TRBV21-1 and TRBJ2-2; TRBD1, the table's D call, lacks a check against the DNA. TRBV21-1 is flagged as a pseudogene. This CDR3 region has 15 residues.

The V gene is TRBV20-1, the J gene TRBJ2-7, with D perhaps matching TRBD1 (5 bases). The CDR3 runs to 12 residues. Trimming removed 6 bases at V and 0 bases at J, with 9 bases between. CDR1 and CDR2 from the germline V gene are DFQATT and SNEGSKA (reference sequence). CDR3 region: CSATASSYEQYF. In DNA form, the CDR3 reads TGCAGTGCGACAGCGAGCTCCTACGAGCAGTACTTC.

This chain links TRBV18 with TRBJ2-1; 13 bases align to TRBD2. The CDR3 runs to 16 residues. With V trimmed by 3 bases and J by 4 bases, 3 bases remained unmatched. Germline-derived CDR1 and CDR2 are KGHSH and LQKENI. In DNA form, the CDR3 reads TGTGCCAGCTCACCGGGACTAGCGGGACCTTACAATGAGCAGTTCTTC. Translated, it gives CASSPGLAGPYNEQFF.

The chain has TRBV29-1 and TRBJ2-7, with 8 bases that match TRBD1. The CDR3 is made up of 12 amino acids. V lost 7 bases to trimming and J lost 7 bases; unmatched junction nucleotides: 9. Germline-derived CDR1 and CDR2 are SQVTM and ANQGSEA. Here the CDR3 DNA reads TGCAGCGCCGGGACAGGATGGGGTGAGCAGTACTTC. It codes for CSAGTGWGEQYF.

The chain couples TRBV24-1 to TRBJ2-3; D is undetermined. Germline V gene lookup returns CDR1 KGHDR and CDR2 SFDVKD. V gave up 4 bases and J gave up 2 bases, with 9 bases separating them. The length of the CDR3 is 14 residues. CDR3 protein: CATSDPPPTDTQYF. In DNA, the CDR3 is TGTGCCACCAGTGACCCTCCCCCCACAGATACGCAGTATTTT.

This clonotype was seen only a few times. V and J are TRBV12-3 or TRBV12-4 and TRBJ1-1, with D tentatively TRBD1 (6 bases). CDR3 size: 14 residues. V was trimmed by 5 bases and J by 3 bases, leaving 13 bases between them. The CDR3 DNA reads TGTGCCAGCAGTCCAGGGGTAGTGGACACTGAAGCTTTCTTT. Protein: CASSPGVVDTEAFF.

This clonotype was counted only a few times. The chain employs TRBV6-1 and TRBJ2-7; unclear D gene. Per the germline V gene, CDR1 is MNHNS and CDR2 is SASEGT. The CDR3 extends over 14 amino acids. Trimming cost V 3 bases and J 4 bases, with 13 bases left between them. The CDR3 nucleotides are TGTGCCAGCAGTGATCAGTTTTCGTCGTACGAGCAGTACTTC. It encodes CASSDQFSSYEQYF.

This clonotype came up a few times. The V gene is TRBV9, the J gene TRBJ2-3; 15 bases fit TRBD2. Germline V CDR1 and CDR2: SGDLS, YYNGEE. Losses at the gene ends were 3 bases for V and 6 bases for J; bases not matched to a gene: 5. The CDR3 runs 16 residues. CDR3 bases: TGTGCCAGCAGCGCCGGACTAGCGGGGGGGCGTGATACGCAGTATTTT. Translation gives CASSAGLAGGRDTQYF.

This chain uses TRBV18 with TRBJ1-1, with D uncertain. The CDR3 length is 14 residues. V lost 0 bases and J 1 base, leaving 6 bases between the germline ends. Germline loops: CDR1 KGHSH, CDR2 LQKENI. The CDR3 sequence: CASSPPSPNTEAFF. The CDR3 DNA sequence: TGTGCCAGCTCACCACCGTCACCGAACACTGAAGCTTTCTTT.

V gene TRBV24-1 combines with J gene TRBJ2-6; the D gene could be TRBD1 or TRBD2 (6 bases each). V lost 4 bases and J lost 3, with 27 bases in between. The CDR3 extends over 21 amino acids. CDR1 is KGHDR and CDR2 is SFDVKD in the germline V gene. The CDR3 sequence is CATSEHHRDSPAACGANVLTF. The DNA of the CDR3 is TGTGCCACCAGTGAGCATCACAGGGACTCGCCCGCCGCTTGTGGGGCCAACGTCCTGACTTTC.

The chain couples TRBV10-3 to TRBJ2-7; D possibly corresponds to TRBD1 (6 bases). Germline V gene data show CDR1 as ENHRY and CDR2 as SYGVKD. With 2 bases removed from V and 6 bases from J, the gap between germline ends came to 11 bases. The CDR3 totals 13 residues. In DNA form, the CDR3 reads TGTGCCATCAGTGAGGGTGGGGGCCCCGAGCAGTACTTC. Protein sequence: CAISEGGGPEQYF.

This clonotype was picked up many times. The V call is TRBV7-9, the J call TRBJ2-3; 7 positions match TRBD2. V dropped 6 bases and J dropped 5; count of bases not matched to a gene: 8. The CDR3 has 14 residues. Germline CDR1 is SEHNR and CDR2 is FQNEAQ (reference sequence). The CDR3 DNA reads as TGTGCCAGCAGGAGGCGGGAGCAGGTAGATACGCAGTATTTT. Protein sequence: CASRRREQVDTQYF.

The genes are TRBV25-1 and TRBJ1-1; no clear D gene. Deletions cut 5 bases from V and 0 bases from J, with 7 bases between. The CDR3 is 13 residues long. CDR1 and CDR2 from the germline V gene are MGHDK and SYGVNS. Written as DNA, the CDR3 is TGTGCCAGCAGTCCACTTGTGAACACTGAAGCTTTCTTT. Protein: CASSPLVNTEAFF.

The chain employs TRBV5-4 and TRBJ1-6, with D unclear. The ends were cut back, 0 bases at V and 10 bases at J, with 5 bases in the middle. From germline, CDR1 is SGHNT and CDR2 YYREEE (reference sequence). This CDR3 comprises 12 residues. This CDR3 is CASSLDVSPLHF. As DNA, the CDR3 is TGTGCCAGCAGCTTGGACGTGTCACCCCTCCACTTT.

This clonotype was counted only a few times. The CDR3 spells CASRQGTLTEAFF. The CDR3 DNA sequence: TGTGCCAGCAGACAGGGGACCCTCACTGAAGCTTTCTTT. The chain has TRBV2 and TRBJ1-1; 7 nucleotides align to TRBD1. V lost 6 bases and J lost 4; bases outside the gene matches: 5. The CDR3 has 13 residues. Germline lookup yields CDR1 SNHLY and CDR2 FYNNEI. Looking up the rest from reference TRBV2 and TRBJ1-1 gives the full variable domain: EPEVTQTPSHQVTQMGQEVILRCVPISNHLYFYWYRQILGQKVEFLVSFYNNEISEKSEIFDDQFSVERPDGSNFTLKIRSTKLEDSAMYFCASRQGTLTEAFFGQGTRLTVV.